Listed here are 2 T cell receptor beta chains from one sample, sequenced in a study of identical twins. MiXCR, run by TCRdb on the 5' RACE reads, gives a single entry per CDR3 protein. The data contain fewer than 500,000 distinct CDR3 sequences, roughly 26% of them singletons. In addition, the sample was reused for a study of T cells expressing NK-cell markers.

Sequenced input: CD4+ T cells sorted from blood. These receptors were collected from a young woman in good health.

The chain joins TRBV12-3 or TRBV12-4 to TRBJ2-7, with D perhaps TRBD2 (5 bases). The V end lost 0 bases, the J end lost 4 bases, and 16 bases lay between the germline ends. This CDR3 has 16 amino acids. This CDR3 is CASSLARGRRLYEQYF. CDR3 DNA: TGTGCCAGCAGTTTAGCGAGAGGCCGGAGGTTGTACGAGCAGTACTTC.

The chain couples TRBV20-1 to TRBJ1-1; 7 nucleotides agree with TRBD1. The germline V gene has CDR1 DFQATT and CDR2 SNEGSKA (reference sequence). The CDR3 contains 13 residues. Germline trimming cut 7 bases from V and 0 bases from J; bases unmatched to any gene: 5. CDR3 region: CSVPTGLNTEAFF. In nucleotides, the CDR3 is TGCAGTGTCCCGACAGGGCTGAACACTGAAGCTTTCTTT.